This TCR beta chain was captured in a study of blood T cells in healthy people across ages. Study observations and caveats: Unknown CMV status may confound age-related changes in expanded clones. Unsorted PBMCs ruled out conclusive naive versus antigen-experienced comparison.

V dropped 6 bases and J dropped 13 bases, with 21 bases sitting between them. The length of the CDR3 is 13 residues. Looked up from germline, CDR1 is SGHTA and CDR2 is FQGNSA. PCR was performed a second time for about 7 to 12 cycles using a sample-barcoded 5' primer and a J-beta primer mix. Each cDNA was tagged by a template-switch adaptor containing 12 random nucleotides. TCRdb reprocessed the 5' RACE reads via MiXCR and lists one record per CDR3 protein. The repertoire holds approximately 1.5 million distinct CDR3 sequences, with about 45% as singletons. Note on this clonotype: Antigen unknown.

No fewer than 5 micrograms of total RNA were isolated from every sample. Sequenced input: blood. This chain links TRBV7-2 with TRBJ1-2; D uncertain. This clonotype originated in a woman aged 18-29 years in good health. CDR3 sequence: CASRSDMATSGTF. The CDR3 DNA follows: TGTGCCAGCAGGTCAGATATGGCCACGTCTGGCACCTTC. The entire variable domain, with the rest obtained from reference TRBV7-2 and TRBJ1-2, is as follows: GAGVSQSPSNKVTEKGKDVELRCDPISGHTALYWYRQSLGQGLEFLIYFQGNSAPDKSGLPSDRFSAERTGGSVSTLTIQRTQQEDSAVYLCASRSDMATSGTFGSGTRLTVV.